The present entry profiles one T cell receptor beta chain with its context. The antigen this receptor binds is unknown. No much larger clone is present one base from it, and per-base qualities are unavailable. TCR CDR3 regions were amplified from genomic DNA by multiplex PCR using the deep immunoSEQ assay. For each cell subset, the extracted genomic DNA was distributed evenly across all wells of several immunoSEQ 96-well plates, and each plate served as one replicate. For unsorted PBMC, roughly 0.3 ug of genomic DNA, equivalent to around 30,000 T cell genomes, went into each replicate PCR. Ten immunoSEQ deep assay plates were used to sequence unsorted PBMC genomic DNA. The purified libraries were quantified using a Qubit 3.0 fluorometer, sized with a Bioanalyzer 2100, and then quantified again using the KAPA Library Quantification kit. A separate single-read 150-cycle Illumina NextSeq 550 flow cell was used to sequence each immunoSEQ 96-well plate. The authors' pipeline ran thus. Because the immunoSEQ output held only junctional sequences and lacked quality scores, the filtering could not match the filtering applied to full-length reads. Sequences were annotated with PyIR, a Python wrapper for IgBLAST v1.9, and V/J genes and CDR3 were assigned using IMGT germline references. Reads were filtered out if the reads had weak V/J assignments (E-value above 1e-6), no CDR3, stop codons, out-of-frame junctions, or ambiguous translated residues. V3J clonotypes were defined by identical inferred V gene, J gene, and CDR3 amino acid sequence. Percentage overlap between repertoires was calculated by dividing the number of shared unique clonotypes by the size of the smaller repertoire. Repertoire richness was assessed with RTK rarefaction, the Chao1 estimator, and Recon v2.1 estimates of unobserved clonotypes. Drawn from immuneACCESS, this table holds only the in-frame rearrangements with V and J called that TCRdb kept. Clones are partly lost; checked studies trace under half to an unresolved V gene and leave the rest unexplained. V and J calls and clone size are as listed in that table; D and trimming were resolved from the DNA. Present in this sample are around 500,000 clones, about 72% of which were seen just once. The top ten constitute about 12% of the sample.

The junction carries 8 bases between V and J, which are trimmed by 6 bases and 1 base respectively. CDR1 and CDR2 are read off the germline V gene (reference sequence) as MNHEY and SMNVEV. Reading from cysteine to phenylalanine, the CDR3 counts 13 amino acids. Only the CDR3 region is kept as DNA, spanning 39 bases read in frame from base 1. The sample is drawn from a study of shared clonotypes between healthy human individuals (dated by TCRdb to 2020 to 2022). For context, the study as a whole: The cohort comprised two women and a few men aged 18 to 49 years. To estimate repertoire size and how much clonotype sharing occurs between individuals, the study deeply sequenced the blood TCR repertoires of about five healthy adults. Leukapheresis yielded between about 0.85 and 10 billion PBMCs per donor. To increase sequencing depth and limit assay-specific biases, different laboratories used diverse techniques to prepare libraries and sequence TCR repertoires.

Healthy HIV-negative adults with no recently reported acute infections or vaccinations were included as donors. Only Caucasian adults living in Nashville, Tennessee, USA were represented among the donors. For unsorted samples, tens of millions of PBMCs were counted, and genomic DNA was extracted using the QIAamp DNA Blood Mini kit. After blood collection by leukapheresis, PBMCs were isolated using Ficoll-Histopaque density gradient centrifugation and then cryopreserved in the vapor phase of liquid nitrogen. Beyond this particular receptor, the publication reports: Because the study included only a small number of donors, the genetic and exposure-history diversity represented was limited. Pairwise subsampling led to the expectation that sequencing depth would affect the degree of clonotype sharing among donors. Sampling was limited to blood, and TCR repertoires in tissue likely differ from TCR repertoires in blood.

The receptor was derived from a woman between 40 and 50 years old in good health. Some clones in this sample may be carry-over from other donors' samples. This chain is built from TRBV27 and TRBJ2-3; no D segment can be confidently identified. The sequenced sample consisted of PBMCs. The CDR3 region reads CASRVWGTDTQYF. The nucleotides read TGTGCCAGCAGGGTCTGGGGCACAGATACGCAGTATTTT.